The present T cell receptor (beta chain) was sequenced within a study of cytomegalovirus exposure and HLA in healthy donors. Study-level background: Among roughly 180 million T cells, an earlier analysis found around 100 million unique TCR beta sequences.

PCR involved 60 Vbeta and 13 Jbeta primers. This table comes from immunoSEQ multiplex PCR, and its TCRdb copy is limited to in-frame clones, with some not included. This sample has about 130,000 clones; 70% to 80% occur once, and the top ten carry 2% to 2.5%. The length of the CDR3 is 16 residues. Trimming removed 0 bases at V and 0 bases at J, with 8 bases between. Germline lookup yields CDR1 SEHNR and CDR2 FQNEAQ (reference sequence). This clone was observed a few times. The origin of this receptor is a woman between 55 and 75 years old in good health and CMV-seropositive. Material: PBMCs. The chain joins TRBV7-9 to TRBJ1-4; D gene ambiguous. This chain's CDR3 is CASSLATGATNEKLFF. The CDR3 DNA sequence: TGTGCCAGCAGCTTAGCGACCGGAGCAACTAATGAAAAACTGTTTTTT.